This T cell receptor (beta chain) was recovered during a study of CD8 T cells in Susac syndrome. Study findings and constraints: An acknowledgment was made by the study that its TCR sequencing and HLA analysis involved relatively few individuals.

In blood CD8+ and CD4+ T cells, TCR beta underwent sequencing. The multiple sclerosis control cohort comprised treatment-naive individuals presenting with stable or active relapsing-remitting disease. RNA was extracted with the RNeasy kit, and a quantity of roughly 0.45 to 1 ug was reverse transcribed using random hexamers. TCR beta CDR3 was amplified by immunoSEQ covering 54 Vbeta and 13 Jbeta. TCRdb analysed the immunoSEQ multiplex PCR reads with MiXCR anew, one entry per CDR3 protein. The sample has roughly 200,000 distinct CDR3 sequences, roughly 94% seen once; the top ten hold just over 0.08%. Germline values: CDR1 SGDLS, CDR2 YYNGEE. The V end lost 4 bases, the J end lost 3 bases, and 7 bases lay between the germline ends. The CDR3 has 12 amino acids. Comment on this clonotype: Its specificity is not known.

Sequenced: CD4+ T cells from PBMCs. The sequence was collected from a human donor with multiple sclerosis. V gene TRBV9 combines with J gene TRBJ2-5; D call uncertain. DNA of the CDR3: TGTGCCAGCAGCTTAACCGAAGAGACCCAGTACTTC. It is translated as CASSLTEETQYF.